This T cell receptor beta chain is from a study of identifying expanded T cells in peripheral blood. The study, taken as a whole, reports: Clone count variance between roughly 2-week samples rose with total template count.

Of note for this clone: The antigen is not known.

TCRdb's copy holds only in-frame clones and misses some; the assay was immunoSEQ multiplex PCR. Of approximately 100,000 clones listed, 80% to 90% are singletons. V was clipped by 0 bases and J by 3 bases, with 9 bases between them. Germline V lookup: CDR1 SGHRS, CDR2 YFSETQ. The CDR3 contains 14 residues. This clonotype was obtained from a person between 18 and 75 years old in good health. Source material: blood. V and J are TRBV5-1 and TRBJ1-2, with D unresolved. CDR3 bases: TGCGCCAGCAGCTTGGGAGGGTCATACTATGGCTACACCTTC. It encodes CASSLGGSYYGYTF.